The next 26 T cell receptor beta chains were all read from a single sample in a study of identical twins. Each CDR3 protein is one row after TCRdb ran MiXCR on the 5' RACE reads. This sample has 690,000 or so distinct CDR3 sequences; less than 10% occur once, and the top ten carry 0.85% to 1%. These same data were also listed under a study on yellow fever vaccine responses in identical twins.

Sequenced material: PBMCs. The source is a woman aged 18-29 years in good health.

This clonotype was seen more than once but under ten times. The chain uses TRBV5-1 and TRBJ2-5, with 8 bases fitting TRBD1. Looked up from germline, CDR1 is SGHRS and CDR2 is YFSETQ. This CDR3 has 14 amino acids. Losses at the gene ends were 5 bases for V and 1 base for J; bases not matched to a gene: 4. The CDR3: CASRDRVSQETQYF. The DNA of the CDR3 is TGCGCCAGCAGGGACAGGGTGTCCCAAGAGACCCAGTACTTC.

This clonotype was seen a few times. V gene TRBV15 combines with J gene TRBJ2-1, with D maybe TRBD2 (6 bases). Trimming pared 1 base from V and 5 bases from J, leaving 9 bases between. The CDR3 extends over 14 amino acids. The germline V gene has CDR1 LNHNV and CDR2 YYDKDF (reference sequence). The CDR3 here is CATSRVGGNNEQFF. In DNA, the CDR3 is TGTGCCACCAGCAGAGTTGGAGGGAACAATGAGCAGTTCTTC.

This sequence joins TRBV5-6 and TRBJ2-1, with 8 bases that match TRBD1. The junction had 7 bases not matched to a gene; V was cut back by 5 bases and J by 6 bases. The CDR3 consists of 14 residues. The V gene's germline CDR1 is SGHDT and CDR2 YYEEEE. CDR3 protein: CASSRTGLGNEQFF. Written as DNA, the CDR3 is TGTGCCAGCAGTCGGACAGGGCTCGGCAATGAGCAGTTCTTC.

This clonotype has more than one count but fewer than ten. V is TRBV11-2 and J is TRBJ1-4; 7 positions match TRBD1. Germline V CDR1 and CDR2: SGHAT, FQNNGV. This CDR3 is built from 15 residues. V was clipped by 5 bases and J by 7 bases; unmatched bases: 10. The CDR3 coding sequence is TGTGCCAGCAGCCTAACCGGGACAGCTGGTGAAAAACTGTTTTTT. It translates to CASSLTGTAGEKLFF. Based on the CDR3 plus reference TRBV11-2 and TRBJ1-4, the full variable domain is EAGVAQSPRYKIIEKRQSVAFWCNPISGHATLYWYQQILGQGPKLLIQFQNNGVVDDSQLPKDRFSAERLKGVDSTLKIQPAKLEDSAVYLCASSLTGTAGEKLFFGSGTQLSVL.

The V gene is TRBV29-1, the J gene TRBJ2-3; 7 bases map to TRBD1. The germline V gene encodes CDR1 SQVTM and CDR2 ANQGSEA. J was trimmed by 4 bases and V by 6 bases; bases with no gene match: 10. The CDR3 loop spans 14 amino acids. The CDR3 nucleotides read TGCAGCGTCCTAAAAAGTGGGACAGCAGATACGCAGTATTTT. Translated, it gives CSVLKSGTADTQYF.

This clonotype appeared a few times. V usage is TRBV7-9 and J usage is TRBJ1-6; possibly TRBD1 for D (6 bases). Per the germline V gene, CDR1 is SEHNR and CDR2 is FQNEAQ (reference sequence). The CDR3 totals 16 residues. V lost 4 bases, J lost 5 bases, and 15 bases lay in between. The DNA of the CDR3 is TGTGCCAGCAGCTACCACCCCCCAGGGGATAATTCACCCCTCCACTTT. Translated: CASSYHPPGDNSPLHF.

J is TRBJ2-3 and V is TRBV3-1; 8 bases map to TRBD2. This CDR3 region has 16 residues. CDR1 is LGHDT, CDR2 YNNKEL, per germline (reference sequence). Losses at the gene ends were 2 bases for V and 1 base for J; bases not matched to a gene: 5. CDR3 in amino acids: CASSQRRGLGTDTQYF. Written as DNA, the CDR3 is TGTGCCAGCAGCCAACGTAGGGGACTAGGCACAGATACGCAGTATTTT.

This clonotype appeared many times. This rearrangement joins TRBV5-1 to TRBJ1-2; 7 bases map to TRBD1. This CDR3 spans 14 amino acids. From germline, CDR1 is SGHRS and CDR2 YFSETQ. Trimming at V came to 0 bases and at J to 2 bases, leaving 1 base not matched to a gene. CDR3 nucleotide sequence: TGCGCCAGCAGCTTGGAGGGACAGAACTATGGCTACACCTTC. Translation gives CASSLEGQNYGYTF.

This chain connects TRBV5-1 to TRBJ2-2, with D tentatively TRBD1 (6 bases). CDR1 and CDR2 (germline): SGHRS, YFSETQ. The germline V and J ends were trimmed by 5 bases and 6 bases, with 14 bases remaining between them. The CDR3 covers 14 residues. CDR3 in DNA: TGCGCCAGCAGACCTACAGGGACCCCCGGGGAGCTGTTTTTT. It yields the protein CASRPTGTPGELFF.

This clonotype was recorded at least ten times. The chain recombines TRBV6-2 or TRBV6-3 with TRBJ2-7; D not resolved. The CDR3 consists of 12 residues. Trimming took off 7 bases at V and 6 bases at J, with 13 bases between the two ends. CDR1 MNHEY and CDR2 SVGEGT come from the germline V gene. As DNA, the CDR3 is TGTGCCAGCACCAGCCCGGGTCCCGAGCAGTACTTC. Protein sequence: CASTSPGPEQYF.

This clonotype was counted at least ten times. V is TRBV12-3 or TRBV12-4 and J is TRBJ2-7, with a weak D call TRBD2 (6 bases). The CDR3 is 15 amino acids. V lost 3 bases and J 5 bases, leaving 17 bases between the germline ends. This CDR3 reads CASSFSTRLGHEQYF. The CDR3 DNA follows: TGTGCCAGCAGTTTTTCGACTAGGCTAGGGCACGAGCAGTACTTC.

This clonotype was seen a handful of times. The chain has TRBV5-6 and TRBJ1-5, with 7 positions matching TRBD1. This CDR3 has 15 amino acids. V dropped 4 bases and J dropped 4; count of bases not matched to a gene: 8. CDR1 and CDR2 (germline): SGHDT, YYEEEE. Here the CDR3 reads CASSLGEGANQPQHF. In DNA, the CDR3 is TGTGCCAGCAGCCTAGGAGAGGGGGCGAATCAGCCCCAGCATTTT.

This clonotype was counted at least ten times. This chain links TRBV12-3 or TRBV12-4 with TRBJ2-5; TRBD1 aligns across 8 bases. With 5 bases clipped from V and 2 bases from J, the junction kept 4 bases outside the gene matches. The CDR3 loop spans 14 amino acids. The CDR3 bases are TGTGCCAGCAGTACAGACAGGGGTCAAGAGACCCAGTACTTC. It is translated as CASSTDRGQETQYF.

CDR3 nucleotides: TGTGCCAGCAGTGACGGGCTGAACACTGAAGCTTTCTTT. Its translation is CASSDGLNTEAFF. This chain connects TRBV6-4 to TRBJ1-1; no definite D call. Germline CDR1 reads MRHNA; CDR2 reads SNTAGT. This CDR3 region has 13 residues. Trimming cost V 2 bases and J 0 bases, with 4 bases left between them.

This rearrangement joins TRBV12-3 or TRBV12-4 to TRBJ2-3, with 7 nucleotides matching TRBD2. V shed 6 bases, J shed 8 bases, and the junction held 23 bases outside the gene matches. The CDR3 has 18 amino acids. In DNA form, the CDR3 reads TGTGCCAGCAGCCCTCCCCCACTAGGCGGGAGTAATTATGGTACGCAGTATTTT. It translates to CASSPPPLGGSNYGTQYF.

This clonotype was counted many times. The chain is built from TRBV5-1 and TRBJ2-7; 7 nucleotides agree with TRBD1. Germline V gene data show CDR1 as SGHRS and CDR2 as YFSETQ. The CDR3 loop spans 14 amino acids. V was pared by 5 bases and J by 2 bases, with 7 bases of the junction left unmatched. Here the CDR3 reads CASRSTGDTYEQYF. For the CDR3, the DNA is TGCGCCAGCAGATCTACAGGGGATACCTACGAGCAGTACTTC.

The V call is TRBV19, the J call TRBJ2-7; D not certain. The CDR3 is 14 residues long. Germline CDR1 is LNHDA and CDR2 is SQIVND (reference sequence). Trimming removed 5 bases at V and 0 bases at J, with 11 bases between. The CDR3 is CASSYGYHSYEQYF. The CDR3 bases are TGTGCCAGTAGTTACGGGTACCACTCCTACGAGCAGTACTTC.

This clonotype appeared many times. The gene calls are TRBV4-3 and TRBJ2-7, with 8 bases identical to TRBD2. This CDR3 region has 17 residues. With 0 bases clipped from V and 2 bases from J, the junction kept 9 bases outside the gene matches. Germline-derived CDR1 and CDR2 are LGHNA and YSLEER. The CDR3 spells CASSQEWFGGVTYEQYF. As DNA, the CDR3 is TGCGCCAGCAGCCAAGAATGGTTCGGGGGGGTCACCTACGAGCAGTACTTC.

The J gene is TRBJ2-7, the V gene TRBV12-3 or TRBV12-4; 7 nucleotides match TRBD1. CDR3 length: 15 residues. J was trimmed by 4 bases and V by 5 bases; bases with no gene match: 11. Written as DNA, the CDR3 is TGTGCCAGCAGTACACGACGCAACAGGGGATACGAGCAGTACTTC. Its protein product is CASSTRRNRGYEQYF.

DNA of the CDR3: TGTGCCAGCAGTTACGAGGGCAGGGAGAACGAGCAGTACTTC. This encodes CASSYEGRENEQYF. This chain links TRBV6-5 with TRBJ2-7; TRBD1 or TRBD2 may be the D gene (5 bases each). Trimming left V 2 bases short and J 5 bases short, with 13 bases between. Germline loops: CDR1 MNHEY, CDR2 SVGAGI. The CDR3 covers 14 residues.

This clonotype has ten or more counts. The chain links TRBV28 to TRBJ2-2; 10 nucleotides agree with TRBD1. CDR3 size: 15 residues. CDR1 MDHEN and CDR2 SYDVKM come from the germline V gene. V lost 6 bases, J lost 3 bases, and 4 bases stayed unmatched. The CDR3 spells CASRNGQGDTGELFF. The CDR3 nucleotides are TGTGCCAGCAGGAACGGACAGGGGGACACCGGGGAGCTGTTTTTT.

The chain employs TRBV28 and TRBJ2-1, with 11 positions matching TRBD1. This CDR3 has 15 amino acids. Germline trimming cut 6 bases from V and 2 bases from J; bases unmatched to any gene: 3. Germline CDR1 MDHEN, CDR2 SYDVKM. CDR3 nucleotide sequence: TGTGCCAGCAGCCGGACAGGGGGCGCCTACAATGAGCAGTTCTTC. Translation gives CASSRTGGAYNEQFF.

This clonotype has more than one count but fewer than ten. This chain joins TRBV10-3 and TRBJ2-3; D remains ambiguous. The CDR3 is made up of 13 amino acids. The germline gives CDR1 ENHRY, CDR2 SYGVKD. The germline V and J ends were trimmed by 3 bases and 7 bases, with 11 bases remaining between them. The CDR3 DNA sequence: TGTGCCATCAGTGAACCATACTTCCATACGCAGTATTTT. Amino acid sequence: CAISEPYFHTQYF.

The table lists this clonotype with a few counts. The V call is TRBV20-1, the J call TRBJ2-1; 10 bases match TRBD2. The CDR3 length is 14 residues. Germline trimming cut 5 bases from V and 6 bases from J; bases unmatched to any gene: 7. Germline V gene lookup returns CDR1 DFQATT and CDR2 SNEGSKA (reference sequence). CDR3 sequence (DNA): TGCAGTGCTCTCAGCGGGGGGGGTATCAATGAGCAGTTCTTC. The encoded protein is CSALSGGGINEQFF.

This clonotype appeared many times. The CDR3 sequence is CASSPAAGGAYDNEQFF. The CDR3, as DNA: TGTGCCAGCAGCCCCGCTGCTGGCGGGGCCTACGACAATGAGCAGTTCTTC. The chain uses TRBV7-9 and TRBJ2-1; TRBD2 might be the D (6 bases). Germline CDR1 is SEHNR and CDR2 is FQNEAQ (reference sequence). With 5 bases removed from V and 5 bases from J, the gap between germline ends came to 22 bases. The CDR3 contains 17 residues.

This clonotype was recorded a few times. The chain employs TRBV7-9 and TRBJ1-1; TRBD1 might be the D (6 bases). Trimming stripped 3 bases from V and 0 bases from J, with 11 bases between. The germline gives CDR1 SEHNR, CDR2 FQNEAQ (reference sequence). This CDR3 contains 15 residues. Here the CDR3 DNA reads TGTGCCAGCAGCTTTCAGGGGAACATGAACACTGAAGCTTTCTTT. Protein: CASSFQGNMNTEAFF.